The source of this TCR beta chain is a study of blood T cells in healthy people across ages. Germline-derived CDR1 and CDR2 are SGHTA and FQGNSA. Trimming stripped 6 bases from V and 0 bases from J, with 13 bases between. This CDR3 is 15 amino acids long. With a J-beta primer mix and a sample-barcoded 5' primer, a second PCR ran 7 to 11 cycles. One entry per CDR3 protein results from TCRdb running MiXCR on the 5' RACE reads. Of approximately 960,000 distinct CDR3 sequences listed, around 29% were seen once; the top ten hold 10%. These data were also filed under a second study, of T cells of mothers and their children. As reported in that work: Donation was provided by three healthy Caucasian mothers along with their six children.

The V and J genes are TRBV7-2 and TRBJ2-3; D tentatively reads TRBD1 or TRBD2 (5 bases each). Specimen: blood. The sequence was obtained from a woman between 40 and 50 years old in good health. The CDR3 sequence is CASRPGRTSTDTQYF. CDR3 nucleotide sequence: TGTGCCAGCAGACCGGGACGGACAAGCACAGATACGCAGTATTTT.